Each of the 24 T cell receptor beta chains below was sequenced from the same sample in a study of T cell repertoires in cytomegalovirus infection. Which antigens these TCRs recognize remains unknown. Via MiXCR, TCRdb re-called the reads, giving one row per CDR3 protein. The table records about 270,000 distinct CDR3 sequences, roughly a fifth of them present only once. This sample comprised cultured PBMCs, obtained from culture after CMV antigen stimulation. The source of these receptors is a human donor in good health (CMV status not recorded). Some clones in this sample may be carry-over from other donors' samples.

This clonotype has a handful of counts. Here the CDR3 DNA reads TGTGCCAGCAGCTTAGCGGCCCCTGGGACCCAGTACTTC. Protein sequence: CASSLAAPGTQYF. The chain uses TRBV7-4 and TRBJ2-5; no reliable D call. Trimming cost V 0 bases and J 7 bases, with 9 bases left between them. This CDR3 is 13 amino acids long. The germline CDR1 and CDR2 sequences are SGHVT and SQSDAQ.

The chain has TRBV6-2 or TRBV6-3 and TRBJ1-2; 11 positions agree with TRBD1. The CDR3 extends over 13 amino acids. V was clipped by 6 bases and J by 8 bases; unmatched bases: 5. Germline V gives CDR1 MNHEY, CDR2 SVGEGT. The CDR3 spells CASSPDRGLGYTF. The CDR3 DNA follows: TGTGCCAGCAGCCCGGACAGGGGGCTCGGCTACACCTTC.

Here the CDR3 reads CASSFRLGTEAFF. CDR3 DNA: TGTGCCAGCAGTTTTCGATTGGGGACTGAAGCTTTCTTT. The chain recombines TRBV12-3 or TRBV12-4 with TRBJ1-1; D remains unclear. Trimming took 3 bases from V and 5 from J, leaving 10 bases between them. This CDR3 contains 13 residues.

The table lists this clonotype with a few counts. This chain links TRBV6-6 with TRBJ2-7, with 8 bases lining up with TRBD1. This CDR3 contains 17 residues. Germline trimming cut 0 bases from V and 1 base from J; bases unmatched to any gene: 8. Germline CDR1 MNHNY, CDR2 SVGAGI (reference sequence). This CDR3 is CASSYSLGQGASYEQYF. The CDR3 bases are TGTGCCAGCAGTTACTCTCTCGGGCAGGGGGCGTCCTACGAGCAGTACTTC.

This clonotype was found many times. This chain links TRBV7-2 with TRBJ2-1; D remains ambiguous. Germline lookup yields CDR1 SGHTA and CDR2 FQGNSA. The V and J ends lost 1 base and 6 bases respectively, with 13 bases between them. This CDR3 has 15 amino acids. The CDR3 region has the DNA TGTGCCAGCAGCTTAGGGGGAAGACTGATCAATGAGCAGTTCTTC. It is translated as CASSLGGRLINEQFF.

V and J are TRBV6-2 or TRBV6-3 and TRBJ2-5; no clear D gene. The CDR3 loop spans 12 amino acids. The V and J ends lost 5 bases and 1 base respectively, with 5 bases between them. Germline V gives CDR1 MNHEY, CDR2 SVGEGT. CDR3 loop: CASSTAQETQYF. CDR3 bases: TGTGCCAGCAGTACGGCCCAAGAGACCCAGTACTTC.

The chain has TRBV18 and TRBJ1-5, with TRBD1 matching 9 bases. The V segment lost 6 bases and the J segment 3 bases; nucleotides outside the gene matches: 6. The length of the CDR3 is 15 residues. Germline loops: CDR1 KGHSH, CDR2 LQKENI. CDR3 nucleotide sequence: TGTGCCAGCTCCCGGGACAGGGATCCCAATCAGCCCCAGCATTTT. Its translation: CASSRDRDPNQPQHF.

This clonotype was observed many times. V gene TRBV12-3 or TRBV12-4 combines with J gene TRBJ1-5; weak D call: TRBD1 (6 bases). Trimming took 5 bases from V and 0 from J, leaving 11 bases between them. This CDR3 has 15 residues. The chain's CDR3 is CASSKTGGSNQPQHF. The CDR3 DNA sequence: TGTGCCAGCAGTAAGACAGGTGGTAGCAATCAGCCCCAGCATTTT.

In its sample, this clonotype was seen a few times. The chain has TRBV12-3 or TRBV12-4 and TRBJ2-5; perhaps D is TRBD1 or TRBD2 (6 bases each). This CDR3 has 15 amino acids. Trimming shortened V by 1 base and J by 2 bases, and 11 bases separated the two germline ends. CDR3 nucleotide sequence: TGTGCCAGCAGTTTAGTAAGGAGGGGGCAAGAGACCCAGTACTTC. It codes for CASSLVRRGQETQYF.

This clonotype was detected many times. The chain has TRBV10-3 and TRBJ1-6; D is unclear. The V end lost 6 bases, the J end lost 0 bases, and 12 bases lay between the germline ends. The germline CDR1 and CDR2 sequences are ENHRY and SYGVKD. The CDR3 is 16 amino acids. CDR3 bases: TGTGCCATCAGGGACTCCCAGAGCTCCTATAATTCACCCCTCCACTTT. Translated: CAIRDSQSSYNSPLHF.

This sequence joins TRBV10-3 and TRBJ2-3, with D hard to call. In germline, CDR1 is ENHRY, CDR2 SYGVKD. CDR3 length: 13 residues. The ends were cut back, 6 bases at V and 4 bases at J, with 11 bases in the middle. CDR3 DNA: TGTGCCATCAGGCCCACGAGCCCAGATACGCAGTATTTT. Encoded protein: CAIRPTSPDTQYF.

This clonotype occurred many times. The rearrangement joins TRBV7-2 to TRBJ2-1; possibly TRBD2 for D (7 bases). Trimming took 0 bases from V and 1 from J, leaving 13 bases between them. The CDR3 runs 17 residues. Per the germline V gene, CDR1 is SGHTA and CDR2 is FQGNSA. CDR3 coding DNA: TGTGCCAGCAGCTTAGCCCCGAGCGGGACATCCTACAATGAGCAGTTCTTC. Translation gives CASSLAPSGTSYNEQFF. Combining the CDR3 with reference TRBV7-2 and TRBJ2-1 gives the whole variable domain GAGVSQSPSNKVTEKGKDVELRCDPISGHTALYWYRQSLGQGLEFLIYFQGNSAPDKSGLPSDRFSAERTGGSVSTLTIQRTQQEDSAVYLCASSLAPSGTSYNEQFFGPGTRLTVL.

This clonotype appeared many times. The genes are TRBV7-2 and TRBJ2-7; 7 bases match TRBD1. Per the germline V gene, CDR1 is SGHTA and CDR2 is FQGNSA. This CDR3 spans 16 amino acids. Trimming at V came to 4 bases and at J to 0 bases, leaving 9 bases not matched to a gene. The DNA of the CDR3 is TGTGCCAGCAGCTCAGAGGACAGGACAAGCTCCTACGAGCAGTACTTC. Protein: CASSSEDRTSSYEQYF. Full variable domain (remainder filled in from reference TRBV7-2 and TRBJ2-7): GAGVSQSPSNKVTEKGKDVELRCDPISGHTALYWYRQSLGQGLEFLIYFQGNSAPDKSGLPSDRFSAERTGGSVSTLTIQRTQQEDSAVYLCASSSEDRTSSYEQYFGPGTRLTVT.

In its sample, this clonotype was seen a few times. This chain joins TRBV4-1 and TRBJ2-5; maybe TRBD1 (6 bases). The CDR3 covers 15 residues. CDR1 is MGHRA, CDR2 YSYEKL, per germline. The ends were cut back, 6 bases at V and 4 bases at J, with 18 bases in the middle. The CDR3 coding sequence is TGCGCCAGCAGTCAGGACAGCCCTGCGATAGAGACCCAGTACTTC. Its translation is CASSQDSPAIETQYF.

This clonotype has only a few counts. V is TRBV28 and J is TRBJ2-3; a possible D gene is TRBD1 (6 bases). Germline V gene data show CDR1 as MDHEN and CDR2 as SYDVKM. The ends were cut back, 11 bases at V and 0 bases at J, with 15 bases in the middle. The CDR3 loop spans 14 amino acids. As DNA, the CDR3 is TGTGCCGCCTACGCAGGGACAAGCACAGATACGCAGTATTTT. This codes for CAAYAGTSTDTQYF.

The J gene is TRBJ1-1, the V gene TRBV9; D is uncertain. Germline CDR1 SGDLS, CDR2 YYNGEE. The V and J ends lost 3 bases and 0 bases respectively, with 9 bases between them. CDR3 size: 14 residues. The CDR3 bases are TGTGCCAGCAGCGCCCGTGCACTGAACACTGAAGCTTTCTTT. This sequence encodes CASSARALNTEAFF.

This clonotype was picked up many times. The chain combines TRBV19 with TRBJ2-5; 9 bases agree with TRBD2. The CDR3 is 15 amino acids. The ends lost 5 bases at V and 4 bases at J; junction bases unmatched: 8. The germline V gene has CDR1 LNHDA and CDR2 SQIVND (reference sequence). CDR3 coding DNA: TGTGCCAGTAGTTATCGTAGCGGGAGAGTAGAGACCCAGTACTTC. Translated, it gives CASSYRSGRVETQYF.

By frequency in the sample, this clonotype is medium-sized. The chain joins TRBV7-2 to TRBJ2-2; 9 nucleotides agree with TRBD1. The V gene's germline CDR1 is SGHTA and CDR2 FQGNSA. The CDR3 runs to 15 residues. Trimming cost V 6 bases and J 6 bases; bases outside gene matches: 8. The CDR3 spells CASRQGAYFAGELFF. CDR3 bases: TGTGCCAGCAGACAGGGGGCGTATTTCGCCGGGGAGCTGTTTTTT.

This clonotype was observed many times. The V and J genes are TRBV7-2 and TRBJ1-4; 9 bases fit TRBD1. CDR3 length: 14 residues. After removal of 4 bases from V and 8 bases from J, the junction contained 5 bases not matched to a gene. In germline, CDR1 is SGHTA, CDR2 FQGNSA. The CDR3 protein is CASSSTGGLEKLFF. CDR3 sequence (DNA): TGTGCCAGCAGCTCGACAGGGGGGTTGGAAAAACTGTTTTTT.

This clonotype appeared a few times. The V gene is TRBV7-2, the J gene TRBJ2-1; D perhaps matches TRBD1 (5 bases). The CDR3 covers 16 residues. The V end was cut by 1 base, the J end by 3 bases, with 13 bases between. The germline CDR1 and CDR2 sequences are SGHTA and FQGNSA. The DNA for the CDR3 is TGTGCCAGCAGCTTAGTTGGTGGGGCCTACTACAATGAGCAGTTCTTC. The encoded protein is CASSLVGGAYYNEQFF.

This clonotype was detected many times. The CDR3 loop reads CASSSQRRLAGGTGTQYF. In nucleotides, the CDR3 is TGTGCCAGCAGCTCTCAACGGCGACTAGCGGGGGGAACGGGTACGCAGTATTTT. The chain carries TRBV7-6 and TRBJ2-3, with 13 nucleotides matching TRBD2. Germline loops: CDR1 SGHVS, CDR2 FNYEAQ. The CDR3 is 18 amino acids. The V gene end was trimmed by 4 bases and the J gene end by 8 bases; junction bases not matched to a gene: 15.

This clonotype was seen many times. This chain links TRBV7-8 with TRBJ1-1; 7 bases are a match to TRBD1. V dropped 2 bases and J dropped 3; count of bases not matched to a gene: 3. The CDR3 extends over 14 amino acids. The V gene's germline CDR1 is SGHVS and CDR2 FQNEAQ. The CDR3 bases are TGTGCCAGCAGCTTACCAGGGGGGGACACTGAAGCTTTCTTT. Encoded protein: CASSLPGGDTEAFF.

The table lists this clonotype with a few counts. The genes are TRBV6-6 and TRBJ2-1, with 7 bases matching TRBD1. CDR1 is MNHNY and CDR2 is SVGAGI in the germline V gene (reference sequence). The CDR3 has 13 amino acids. With 5 bases clipped from V and 7 bases from J, the junction kept 5 bases outside the gene matches. In DNA form, the CDR3 reads TGTGCCAGCAGTACACAGGGGAGTAATGAGCAGTTCTTC. This sequence encodes CASSTQGSNEQFF.

Only a few counts were recorded for this clonotype. The V call is TRBV2, the J call TRBJ1-2, with 10 nucleotides matching TRBD1. Germline V gene data show CDR1 as SNHLY and CDR2 as FYNNEI. The J segment lost 5 bases and the V segment lost 2 bases, leaving 8 bases of the junction unmatched. The CDR3 has 16 amino acids. CDR3 sequence reads: CASSETVSGQGYGYTF. The CDR3 coding sequence is TGTGCCAGCAGTGAAACTGTGTCGGGACAGGGGTATGGCTACACCTTC.